This entry concerns a single TCR beta chain. This sample was included in a study of technical replicates of blood from several donors. The CDR3 has 16 residues. CDR1 and CDR2 (germline): SGHNT, YYREEE (reference sequence). J lost 4 bases, V lost 0 bases, and 5 bases had no gene match. Sequencing used immunoSEQ multiplex PCR; TCRdb keeps in-frame clones, though not all of them. This repertoire shows 13,000 to 15,000 clones, roughly 87% found once; its top ten account for 9.5% to 15%. The chain employs TRBV5-4 and TRBJ1-5; the match to TRBD1 covers 9 bases. This clonotype originated in a human donor in good health. The sequencing sample was made of PBMCs. CDR3 DNA sequence: TGTGCCAGCAGCTTGGGACCTGGGACAGGGAATCAGCCCCAGCATTTT. Translation: CASSLGPGTGNQPQHF.